This TCR beta chain was recovered during a study of PD-L1 blockade in urothelial cancer. Study as a whole: Timepoints chosen for blood analysis were 3 weeks (second dose) and 6 weeks after treatment start.

The investigators introduced synthetic TCR analog templates into each PCR as spikes. The protocol was immunoSEQ multiplex PCR, while the TCRdb copy is restricted to in-frame clones and leaves out a portion. The sample holds tens of thousands of clones; 80% to 90% are singletons and the top ten take roughly 29%. All patients handed over anywhere from 1 to 8 samples, pretreatment and on-treatment. The V and J ends lost 5 bases and 1 base, in that order; junction bases with no gene match: 5. Germline V CDR1 and CDR2: SGHNT, YENEEA. The CDR3 is 16 residues long. The clonotype was recovered from a man in his fifties or sixties with urothelial cancer. The sample here was PBMCs, taken around atezolizumab (anti-PD-L1) treatment. The chain joins TRBV11-3 to TRBJ2-7, with 13 positions matching TRBD2. Here the CDR3 DNA reads TGTGCCAGCAGCGGCGGGACTAGCGGGAATTCCTACGAGCAGTACTTC. This sequence encodes CASSGGTSGNSYEQYF.